In this sample, the clone carrying this T cell receptor (beta chain) turned up a few times. Its target is not known. TCRdb re-analysed the 5' RACE reads in MiXCR, keeping a single row per CDR3 protein. The sample lists about 520,000 distinct CDR3 sequences, around 20% occurring once. This sample is part of a study of identical twins. Study conclusions and caveats: The study found that models underestimated out-of-frame TCR alpha sharing in monozygotic twins.

This same sample was also part of a study on T cells expressing NK-cell markers. That source adds: Whether the expanded NKG2C+ T cell clones recognized HCMV remained unclear.

The specimen was CD4+ T cells sorted from blood. This TCR was sampled from a woman under 30 in good health.

Here the CDR3 DNA reads TGTGCCAGCAGCTCTGAACCTCAGCCCCAGCATTTT. The encoded protein is CASSSEPQPQHF. The rearrangement links TRBV12-3 or TRBV12-4 to TRBJ1-5, with D hard to call. V was pared by 6 bases and J by 6 bases, with 9 bases between. This CDR3 has 12 amino acids.